The rows below give T cell receptor beta chains drawn from one sample of a study of cytomegalovirus exposure and HLA in healthy donors. Clones were read by immunoSEQ multiplex PCR, and TCRdb kept only the in-frame ones, dropping some. The data show around 92,000 clones, around 81% seen once. The sample consisted of PBMCs. The receptors originated from a man in his late teens or twenties in good health and CMV-seronegative. Both conserved end residues are trimmed from each CDR3. A D gene is named only where the DNA matches it firmly.

V,length,D,J,CDR3
TRBV5-4,14,TRBD2,TRBJ2-3,ASSTLAGGITDTQY
TRBV23-1,10,NA,TRBJ1-2,ASNGEYYGYT
TRBV5-4,12,TRBD1,TRBJ2-1,ASSLGQGWDEQF
TRBV27,16,TRBD1,TRBJ1-5,ASSRTPTGGADNQPQH
TRBV19,13,TRBD2,TRBJ2-1,ASTTSGVRGNEQF
TRBV13,12,TRBD1,TRBJ1-1,ASSLQGASAEAF
TRBV6-5,13,TRBD1,TRBJ1-5,ASRLGQGGNQPQH
TRBV14,11,NA,TRBJ2-5,ASSRIGQETQY
TRBV7-9,15,NA,TRBJ1-1,SSSLRGGARLNTEAF
TRBV19,12,NA,TRBJ1-1,ASSIGQGNTEAF
TRBV5-1,11,NA,TRBJ1-1,ASSKTENTEAF
TRBV10-3,16,NA,TRBJ1-2,AISPSLTRLGGLYGYT
TRBV5-1,11,TRBD1,TRBJ1-1,ASSFSTGIEAF
TRBV4-2,14,TRBD1,TRBJ1-1,ASSQERGQGNTEAF
TRBV11-2,13,TRBD1,TRBJ1-1,ASTIRQGLDTEAF
TRBV5-1,12,NA,TRBJ2-7,ASSLSTVRYEQY
TRBV9,11,TRBD1,TRBJ1-2,ASSATGTNGYT
TRBV7-9,15,TRBD2,TRBJ2-1,ASSLALAGGPINEQF
TRBV28,16,NA,TRBJ2-2,ASSLAGARGWNTGELF
TRBV7-7,14,NA,TRBJ2-1,ASSLARAGGNNEQF
TRBV9,12,NA,TRBJ2-1,ASSPQSRVSEQF
TRBV7-9,12,NA,TRBJ2-5,ASSASVDQETQY
TRBV4-2,11,NA,TRBJ1-5,ASSQDPKQPQH
TRBV5-1,13,NA,TRBJ1-1,ASSSSGWANTEAF
TRBV6-1,9,NA,TRBJ2-1,ASNSQFTQF
TRBV5-1,13,NA,TRBJ2-3,ASSGRSDSTDTQY
TRBV7-9,14,NA,TRBJ2-1,ASSFSLVALYNEQF
TRBV7-9,14,TRBD1,TRBJ1-3,ASSLPLQGSGNTIY
TRBV19,11,TRBD1,TRBJ1-1,ASSSRGVAEAF
TRBV29-1,13,NA,TRBJ2-1,SVLDYRNPYNEQF
TRBV4-1,13,NA,TRBJ2-3,ASSQDLGVVDTQY
TRBV7-9,16,TRBD1,TRBJ1-2,ASSPGGNGQATNYGYT
TRBV15,11,NA,TRBJ1-3,ATGESSGNTIY
TRBV30,10,NA,TRBJ1-2,AGSPRGYGYT
TRBV30,12,NA,TRBJ2-7,AWSVSHLSYEQY
TRBV9,14,TRBD1,TRBJ1-4,ASSALSGTANEKLF
TRBV5-4,13,TRBD1,TRBJ2-4,ASSFGQGTLDIQY
TRBV13,18,NA,TRBJ1-3,ASSLATGFLDTFSGNTIY
TRBV19,12,TRBD2,TRBJ2-5,ASNTGGKQETQY
TRBV10-3,15,TRBD1,TRBJ1-2,AISESHGTDPNYGYT
TRBV5-5,15,TRBD1,TRBJ2-2,ASSARTGNLHAGELF
TRBV27,13,TRBD1,TRBJ1-2,ASSFLTGGNYGHT
TRBV27,14,NA,TRBJ1-4,ASSLAGSSANEKLF
TRBV9,12,NA,TRBJ2-5,ASSAGTLQETQY
TRBV2,13,NA,TRBJ1-2,ASSVSRDLLNGYT
TRBV30,11,NA,TRBJ1-4,AWTGIQGEKLF
TRBV19,12,TRBD1,TRBJ1-2,ASSLMTGLGGYT
TRBV18,12,NA,TRBJ1-5,ASSPPNKNQPQH
TRBV18,11,NA,TRBJ1-1,ASSPSVTGEAF
TRBV11-3,13,NA,TRBJ2-3,ASSDGQGEADTQY
TRBV4-1,12,NA,TRBJ1-1,ASSQERRGTEAF
TRBV10-3,15,NA,TRBJ2-1,AISEPVEDPFGNEQF
TRBV4-1,13,TRBD1,TRBJ1-2,ASSPTFDRGTGYT